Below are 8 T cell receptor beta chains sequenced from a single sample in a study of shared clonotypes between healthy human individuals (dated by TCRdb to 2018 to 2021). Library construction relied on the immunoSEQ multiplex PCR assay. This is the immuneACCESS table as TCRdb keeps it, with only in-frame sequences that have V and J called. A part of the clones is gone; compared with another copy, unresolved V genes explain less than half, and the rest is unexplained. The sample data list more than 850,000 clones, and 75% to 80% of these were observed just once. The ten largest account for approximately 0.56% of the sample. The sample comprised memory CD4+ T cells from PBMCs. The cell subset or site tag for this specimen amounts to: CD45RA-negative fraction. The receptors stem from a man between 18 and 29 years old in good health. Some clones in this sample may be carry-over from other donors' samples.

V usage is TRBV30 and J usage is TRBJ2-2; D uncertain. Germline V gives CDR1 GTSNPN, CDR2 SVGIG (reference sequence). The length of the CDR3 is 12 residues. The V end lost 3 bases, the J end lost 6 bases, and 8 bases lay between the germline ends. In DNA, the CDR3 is TGTGCCTGGAGCAGTATTGCCGGGGAGCTGTTTTTT. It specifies CAWSSIAGELFF.

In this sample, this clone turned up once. CDR3 sequence reads: CASSPRGGQGDEQYF. CDR3 in DNA: TGTGCCAGCAGCCCTCGCGGGGGACAGGGGGACGAGCAGTACTTC. V usage is TRBV11-2 and J usage is TRBJ2-7; TRBD1 agrees at 11 bases. This CDR3 comprises 15 residues. Germline V lookup: CDR1 SGHAT, CDR2 FQNNGV. With 5 bases clipped from V and 5 bases from J, the junction kept 8 bases outside the gene matches.

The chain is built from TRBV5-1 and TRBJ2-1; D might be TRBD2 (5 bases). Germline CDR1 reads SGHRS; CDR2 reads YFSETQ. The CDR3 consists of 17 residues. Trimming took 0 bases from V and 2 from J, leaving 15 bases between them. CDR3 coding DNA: TGCGCCAGCAGCTTGGTAGCAGGAGGATCCCCCTACAATGAGCAGTTCTTC. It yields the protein CASSLVAGGSPYNEQFF.

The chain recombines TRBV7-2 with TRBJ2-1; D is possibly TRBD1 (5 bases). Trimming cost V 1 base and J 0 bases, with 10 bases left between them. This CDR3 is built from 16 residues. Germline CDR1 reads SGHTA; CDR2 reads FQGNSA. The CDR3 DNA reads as TGTGCCAGCAGCTTAGATCGAGACAGCTCCTACAATGAGCAGTTCTTC. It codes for CASSLDRDSSYNEQFF.

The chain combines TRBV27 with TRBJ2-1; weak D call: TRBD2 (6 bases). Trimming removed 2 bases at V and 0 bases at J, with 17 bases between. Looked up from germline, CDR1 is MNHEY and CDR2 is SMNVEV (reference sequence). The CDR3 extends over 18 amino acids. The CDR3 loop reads CASSLQGPGRISYNEQFF. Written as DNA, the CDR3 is TGTGCCAGCAGTTTACAGGGTCCAGGGAGGATCTCCTACAATGAGCAGTTCTTC.

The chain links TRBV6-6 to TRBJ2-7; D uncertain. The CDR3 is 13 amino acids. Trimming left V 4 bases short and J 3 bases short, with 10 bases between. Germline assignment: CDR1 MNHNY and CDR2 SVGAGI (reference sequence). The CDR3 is CASSLVGFYEQYF. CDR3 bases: TGTGCCAGCAGTTTAGTGGGCTTCTACGAGCAGTACTTC.

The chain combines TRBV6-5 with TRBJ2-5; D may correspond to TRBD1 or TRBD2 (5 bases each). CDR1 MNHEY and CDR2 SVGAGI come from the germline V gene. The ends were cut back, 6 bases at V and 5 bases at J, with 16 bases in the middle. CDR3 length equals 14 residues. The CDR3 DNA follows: TGTGCCAGCAGCCCACCGGGGCTAATGGAGACCCAGTACTTC. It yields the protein CASSPPGLMETQYF.

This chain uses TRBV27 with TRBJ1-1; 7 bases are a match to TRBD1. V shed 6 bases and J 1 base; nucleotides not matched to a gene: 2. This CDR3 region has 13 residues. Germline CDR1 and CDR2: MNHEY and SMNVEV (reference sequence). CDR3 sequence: CASRTGENTEAFF. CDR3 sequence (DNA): TGTGCCAGCAGAACAGGGGAGAACACTGAAGCTTTCTTT.